This note documents a single T cell receptor beta chain sequence. This record comes from a study of blood T cell repertoires in COVID-19. Study overall: Specimens from acute and convalescent COVID-19 originated in the United States, Italy and Spain. The analysed material was cDNA or gDNA that came from T cells, B-cell-depleted T cells, or PBMCs.

In the original processing: Researchers report that nucleated cell counts were estimated from reference gene primer amplification. Data came from immunoSEQ multiplex PCR; TCRdb stores just in-frame clones and leaves some out. V, J and clone size derive from that table, while D and trimming were established from the DNA sequence. The sample gives approximately 110,000 clones, almost 90% of which show up once; almost 0.9% is in the top ten. Germline V lookup: CDR1 MGHRA, CDR2 YSYEKL. The junction had 8 bases not matched to a gene; V was cut back by 0 bases and J by 3 bases. The CDR3 length is 17 residues.

V is TRBV4-1 and J is TRBJ2-1; 7 bases align to TRBD1. The receptor was derived from a woman in her forties or fifties with active or convalescent COVID-19. Sequenced input: peripheral blood. Here the CDR3 DNA reads TGCGCCAGCAGCCAAGAGCCCCACAGGGGAATCTACAATGAGCAGTTCTTC. The encoded protein is CASSQEPHRGIYNEQFF.